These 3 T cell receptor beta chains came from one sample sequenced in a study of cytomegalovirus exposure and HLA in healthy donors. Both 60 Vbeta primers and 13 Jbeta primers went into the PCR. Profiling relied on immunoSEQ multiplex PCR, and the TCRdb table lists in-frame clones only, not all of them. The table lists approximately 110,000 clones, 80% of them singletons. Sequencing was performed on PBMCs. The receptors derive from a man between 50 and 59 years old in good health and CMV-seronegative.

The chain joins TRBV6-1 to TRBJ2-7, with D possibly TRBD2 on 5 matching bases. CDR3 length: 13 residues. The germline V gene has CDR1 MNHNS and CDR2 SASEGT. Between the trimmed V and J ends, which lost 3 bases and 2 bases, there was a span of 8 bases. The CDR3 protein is CASSETITYEQYF. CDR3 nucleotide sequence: TGTGCCAGCAGTGAGACTATAACCTACGAGCAGTACTTC.

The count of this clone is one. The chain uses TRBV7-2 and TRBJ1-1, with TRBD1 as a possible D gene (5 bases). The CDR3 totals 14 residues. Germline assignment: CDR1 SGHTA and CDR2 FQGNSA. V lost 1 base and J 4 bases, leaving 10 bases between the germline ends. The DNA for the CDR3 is TGTGCCAGCAGCTTAGTGCAGGGCCCCACTGAAGCTTTCTTT. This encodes CASSLVQGPTEAFF.

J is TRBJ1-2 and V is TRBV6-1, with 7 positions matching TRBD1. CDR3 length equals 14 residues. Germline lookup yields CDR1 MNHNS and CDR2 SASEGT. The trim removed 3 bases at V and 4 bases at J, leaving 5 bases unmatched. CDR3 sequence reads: CASSERGQPYGYTF. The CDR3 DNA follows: TGTGCCAGCAGTGAGCGGGGACAGCCCTATGGCTACACCTTC.